This T cell receptor beta chain is drawn from a study of cytomegalovirus exposure and HLA in healthy donors. Overall study findings and caveats: Per a later analysis, 15,000 to 20,000 TCR beta sequences showed association with HLA alleles at 0.05 false discovery rate.

Comments on this clone: The target antigen is unknown. The sample holds other DNA sequences that translate to the same CDR3.

The study ran its PCR with 60 Vbeta and 13 Jbeta primers. Libraries were prepared by immunoSEQ multiplex PCR; TCRdb keeps only in-frame clonotypes and omits some of them. In total, the table holds around 75,000 clones. The length of the CDR3 is 18 residues. Germline loops: CDR1 LNHDA, CDR2 SQIVND (reference sequence). The chain is built from TRBV19 and TRBJ2-3; 7 nucleotides agree with TRBD2. This clonotype originated in a man aged 45-60 years in good health and CMV-seropositive. The sequencing input was PBMCs. The CDR3 coding sequence is TGTGCAATTAGTAAGTTGGAGGGTCTAGCGGTTAGCACAGATACGCAGTATTTT. This codes for CAISKLEGLAVSTDTQYF.